The source of this T cell receptor (beta chain) is a study of T cells in Graves' hyperthyroidism and ophthalmopathy. With 6 bases removed from V and 8 bases from J, the gap between germline ends came to 16 bases. Germline CDR1 MNHEY, CDR2 SMNVEV (reference sequence). The CDR3 runs 14 residues. Graves' hyperthyroidism was deemed stable given no ophthalmopathy progression within 18 months. This clonotype was seen many times. The source material, RNA transcripts, was used to amplify TCR beta CDR3 regions. With the HTBI primer set, the TCR CDR3 went through a first round of RT-PCR. Using its own MiXCR run on the multiplex PCR reads, TCRdb lists one record per CDR3 protein. In the table there are 650,000 to 700,000 distinct CDR3 sequences, roughly 17% of which are singletons.

This sequence originates from a man over 45 with Graves' hyperthyroidism. The chain uses TRBV27 and TRBJ1-4; weak D call: TRBD1 (6 bases). Material for sequencing was blood. This CDR3 is CASRPEGGEEKLFF. In nucleotides, the CDR3 is TGTGCCAGCAGACCCGAAGGGGGGGAGGAAAAACTGTTTTTT.